The entry below describes one T cell receptor (beta chain). The source of the sample is a study of OX40 agonist ivuxolimab in advanced cancers. Losses at the gene ends were 1 base for V and 4 bases for J; bases not matched to a gene: 10. This CDR3 region has 17 residues. CDR1 and CDR2 from the germline V gene are LNHNV and YYDKDF (reference sequence). Measured with immunoSEQ multiplex PCR; TCRdb has only the in-frame clones, and not every one. The sample has 30,000 to 45,000 clones; 70% to 85% are singletons. This TCR was sampled from an adult with an advanced solid tumor such as melanoma, head and neck, liver or kidney cancer. Sample: CD4+ or CD8+ T cells sorted from blood, taken in a trial of the OX40 agonist ivuxolimab. The gene calls are TRBV15 and TRBJ1-3; 7 positions match TRBD1. The CDR3 bases are TGTGCCACCAGCAGAGTAGGTGGAGGGGGCCCCGGAAACACCATATATTTT. Its translation is CATSRVGGGGPGNTIYF.